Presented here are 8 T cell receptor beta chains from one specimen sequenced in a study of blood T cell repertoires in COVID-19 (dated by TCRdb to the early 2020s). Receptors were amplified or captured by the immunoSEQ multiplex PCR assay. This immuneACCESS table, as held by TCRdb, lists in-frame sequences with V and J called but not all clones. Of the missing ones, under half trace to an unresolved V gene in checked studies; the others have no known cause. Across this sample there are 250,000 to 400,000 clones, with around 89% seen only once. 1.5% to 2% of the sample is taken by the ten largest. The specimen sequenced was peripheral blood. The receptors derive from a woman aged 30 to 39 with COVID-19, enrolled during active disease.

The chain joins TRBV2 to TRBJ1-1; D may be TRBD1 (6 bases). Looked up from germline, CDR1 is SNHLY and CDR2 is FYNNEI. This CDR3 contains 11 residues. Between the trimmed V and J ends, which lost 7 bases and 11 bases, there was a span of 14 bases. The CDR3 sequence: CASKGGAGAFF. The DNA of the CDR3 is TGTGCCAGCAAAGGGGGGGCAGGGGCTTTCTTT.

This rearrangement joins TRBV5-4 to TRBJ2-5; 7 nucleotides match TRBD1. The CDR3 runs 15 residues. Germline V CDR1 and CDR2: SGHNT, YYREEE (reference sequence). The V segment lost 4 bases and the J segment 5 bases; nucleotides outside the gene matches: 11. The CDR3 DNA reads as TGTGCCAGCAGCGACCGACAGGGCCTGGGGGAGACCCAGTACTTC. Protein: CASSDRQGLGETQYF.

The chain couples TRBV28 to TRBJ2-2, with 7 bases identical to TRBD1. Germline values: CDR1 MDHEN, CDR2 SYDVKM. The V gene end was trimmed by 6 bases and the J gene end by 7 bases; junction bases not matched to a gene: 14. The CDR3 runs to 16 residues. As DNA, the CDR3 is TGTGCCAGCAGGAATACAGGGGCCTTGTATGGCGGGGAGCTGTTTTTT. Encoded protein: CASRNTGALYGGELFF.

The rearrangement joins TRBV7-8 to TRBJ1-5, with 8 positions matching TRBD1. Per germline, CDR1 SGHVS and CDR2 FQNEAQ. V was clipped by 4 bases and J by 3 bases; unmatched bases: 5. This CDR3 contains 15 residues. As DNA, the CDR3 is TGTGCCAGCAGCTCAGGACAGGGCGCCAATCAGCCCCAGCATTTT. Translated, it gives CASSSGQGANQPQHF. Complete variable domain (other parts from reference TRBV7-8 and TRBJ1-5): GAGVSQSPRYKVAKRGQDVALRCDPISGHVSLFWYQQALGQGPEFLTYFQNEAQLDKSGLPSDRFFAERPEGSVSTLKIQRTQQEDSAVYLCASSSGQGANQPQHFGDGTRLSIL.

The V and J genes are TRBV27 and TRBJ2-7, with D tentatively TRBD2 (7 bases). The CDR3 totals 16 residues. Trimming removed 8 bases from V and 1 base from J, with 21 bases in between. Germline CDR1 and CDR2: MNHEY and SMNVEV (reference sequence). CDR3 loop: CASSTPRGAKSYEQYV. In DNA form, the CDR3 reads TGTGCCAGCTCCACTCCCCGGGGGGCTAAATCCTACGAGCAGTACGTC.

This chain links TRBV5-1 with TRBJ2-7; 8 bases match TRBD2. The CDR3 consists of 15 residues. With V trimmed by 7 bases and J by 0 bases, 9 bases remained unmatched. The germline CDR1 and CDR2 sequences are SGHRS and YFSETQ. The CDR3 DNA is TGCGCCAGCTTGAGCGGGGGCCCAAGCTCCTACGAGCAGTACTTC. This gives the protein CASLSGGPSSYEQYF. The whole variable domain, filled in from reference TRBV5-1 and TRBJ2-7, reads KAGVTQTPRYLIKTRGQQVTLSCSPISGHRSVSWYQQTPGQGLQFLFEYFSETQRNKGNFPGRFSGRQFSNSRSEMNVSTLELGDSALYLCASLSGGPSSYEQYFGPGTRLTVT.

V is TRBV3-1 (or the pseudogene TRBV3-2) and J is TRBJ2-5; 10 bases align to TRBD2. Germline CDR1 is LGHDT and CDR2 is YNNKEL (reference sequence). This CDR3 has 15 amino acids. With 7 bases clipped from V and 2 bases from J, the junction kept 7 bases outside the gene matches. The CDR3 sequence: CASTRAGGLQETQYF. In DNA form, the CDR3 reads TGTGCCAGCACTAGAGCGGGGGGGCTTCAAGAGACCCAGTACTTC.

The CDR3 coding sequence is TGTGCCAGCAGCCGGGGACTAGCGGGGGGGCCCGGCACAGATACGCAGTATTTT. This translates into CASSRGLAGGPGTDTQYF. This rearrangement joins TRBV4-2 to TRBJ2-3, with 16 nucleotides matching TRBD2. The CDR3 has 18 amino acids. Per germline, CDR1 LGHNA and CDR2 YNFKEQ. With 4 bases clipped from V and 1 base from J, the junction kept 5 bases outside the gene matches.